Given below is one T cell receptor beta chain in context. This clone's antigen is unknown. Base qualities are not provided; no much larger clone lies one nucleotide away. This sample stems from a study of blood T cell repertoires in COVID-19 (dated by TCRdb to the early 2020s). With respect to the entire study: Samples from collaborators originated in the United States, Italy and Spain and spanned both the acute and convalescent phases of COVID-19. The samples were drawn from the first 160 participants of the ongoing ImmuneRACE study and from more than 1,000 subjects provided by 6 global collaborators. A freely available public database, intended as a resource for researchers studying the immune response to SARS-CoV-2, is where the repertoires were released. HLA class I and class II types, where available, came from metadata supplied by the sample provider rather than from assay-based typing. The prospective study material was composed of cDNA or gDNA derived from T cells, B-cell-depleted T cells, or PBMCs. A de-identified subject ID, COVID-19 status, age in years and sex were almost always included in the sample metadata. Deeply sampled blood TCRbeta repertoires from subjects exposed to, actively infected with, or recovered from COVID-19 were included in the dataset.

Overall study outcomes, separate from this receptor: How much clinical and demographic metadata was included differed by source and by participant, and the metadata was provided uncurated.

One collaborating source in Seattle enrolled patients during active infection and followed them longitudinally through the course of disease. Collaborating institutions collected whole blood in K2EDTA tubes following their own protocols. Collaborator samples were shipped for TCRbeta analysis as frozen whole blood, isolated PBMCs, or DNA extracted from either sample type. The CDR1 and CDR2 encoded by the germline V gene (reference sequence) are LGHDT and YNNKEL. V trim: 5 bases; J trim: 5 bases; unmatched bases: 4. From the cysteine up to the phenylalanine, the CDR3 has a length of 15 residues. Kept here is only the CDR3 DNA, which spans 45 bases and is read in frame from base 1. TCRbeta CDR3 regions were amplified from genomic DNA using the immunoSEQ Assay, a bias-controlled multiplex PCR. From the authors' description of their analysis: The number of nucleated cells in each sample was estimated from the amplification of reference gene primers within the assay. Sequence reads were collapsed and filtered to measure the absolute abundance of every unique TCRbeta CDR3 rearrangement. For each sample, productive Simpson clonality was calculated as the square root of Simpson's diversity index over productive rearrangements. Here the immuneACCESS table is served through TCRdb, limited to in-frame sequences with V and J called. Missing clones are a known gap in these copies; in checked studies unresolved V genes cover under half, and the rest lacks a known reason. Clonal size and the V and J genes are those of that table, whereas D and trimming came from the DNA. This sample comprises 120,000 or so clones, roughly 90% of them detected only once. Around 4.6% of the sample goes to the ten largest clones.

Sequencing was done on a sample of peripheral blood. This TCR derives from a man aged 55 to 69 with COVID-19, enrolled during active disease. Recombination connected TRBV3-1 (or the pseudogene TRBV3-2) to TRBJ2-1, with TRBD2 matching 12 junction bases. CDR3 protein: CASSWGLAGDNEQFF. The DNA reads TGTGCCAGCAGCTGGGGACTAGCGGGTGACAATGAGCAGTTCTTC.